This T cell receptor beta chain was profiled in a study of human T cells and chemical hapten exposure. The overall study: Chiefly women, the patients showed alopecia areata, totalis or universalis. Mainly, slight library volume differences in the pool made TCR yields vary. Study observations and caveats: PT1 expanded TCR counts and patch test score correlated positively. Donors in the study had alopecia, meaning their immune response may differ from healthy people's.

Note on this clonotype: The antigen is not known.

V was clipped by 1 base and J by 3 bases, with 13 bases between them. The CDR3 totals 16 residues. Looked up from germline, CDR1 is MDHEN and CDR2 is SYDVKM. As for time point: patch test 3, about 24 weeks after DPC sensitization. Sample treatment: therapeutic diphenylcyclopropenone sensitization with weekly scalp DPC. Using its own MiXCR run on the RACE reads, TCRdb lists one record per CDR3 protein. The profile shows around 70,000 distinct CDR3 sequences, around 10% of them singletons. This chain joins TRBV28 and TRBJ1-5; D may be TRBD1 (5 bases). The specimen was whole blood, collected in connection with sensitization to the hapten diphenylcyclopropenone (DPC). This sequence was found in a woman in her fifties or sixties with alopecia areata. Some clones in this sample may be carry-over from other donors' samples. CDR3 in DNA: TGTGCCAGCAGTTTATTGGGGGGAGCAGACAATCAGCCCCAGCATTTT. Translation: CASSLLGGADNQPQHF.